This T cell receptor (beta chain) was recorded in a study of OX40 agonist ivuxolimab in advanced cancers. With respect to the entire study: Ivuxolimab, which targeted the costimulatory receptor OX40 (CD134), was an agonistic, fully human IgG2 monoclonal antibody. Intravenous ivuxolimab was administered to patients every 2 weeks at six dose levels: 0.01, 0.1, 0.3, 1.5, 3 and 10 mg/kg. Among the roughly 52 dose-escalation patients, some 19 had hepatocellular carcinoma, approximately 15 melanoma, 9 renal cell carcinoma and 9 head and neck cancer. The dose-escalation cohort was approximately 83% male with a mean age of roughly 60 years, ranging from 23 to 79. Patients were allowed to have had prior anti-PD-1, anti-PD-L1 or anti-CTLA-4 therapy, and more than 30% of the dose-escalation patients had previously received checkpoint inhibitors. Partial responses occurred in three dose-escalation patients: two with cutaneous melanoma and one with hepatocellular carcinoma. Peripheral TCRbeta sequencing aimed to test whether ivuxolimab altered TCR sequence diversity and caused clonal T-cell expansion. The paper reports the monotherapy dose-escalation portion (N of about 54 patients) of the phase I ivuxolimab trial.

Patients with autoimmune disease history or receiving systemic immunosuppression were excluded from the trial. Peripheral blood for TCR sequencing was collected from all dose cohorts at baseline, on cycle 4 day 1, and on cycle 7 day 1. Samples came from an open-label, multicenter, first-in-human phase I dose-escalation trial of ivuxolimab. The trial enrolled adults with locally advanced or metastatic head and neck squamous cell, hepatocellular, melanoma or renal cell carcinoma. Before TCR sequencing, CD4+ and CD8+ T cells were separately sorted from peripheral blood. Comments on this clone: Which antigen it targets is not known. Within one base of it there is no much larger clone, and no base qualities were kept.

To sequence the TCRbeta CDR3 region, genomic DNA was isolated from the sorted cells. TCRbeta CDR3 regions were sequenced using the immunoSEQ Assay. TCRdb took this table from immuneACCESS and kept in-frame rearrangements with V and J called. Such tables lack part of the clones; where checked against another copy, unresolved V genes explain under half of the gap, and the rest is unexplained. This sample comprises some 100,000 clones, around 80% of them detected only once. The ten largest make up roughly 5.5% of the sample. From the germline V gene, CDR1 is MGHDK and CDR2 is SYGVNS. The V end loses 0 bases and the J end loses 2 bases, and a stretch of 12 bases separates them. The CDR3, from cysteine to phenylalanine, totals 16 residues. Only the CDR3 portion is preserved as DNA: 48 bases, with reading frame beginning at the first base. Study-wide conclusions, independent of this receptor: At doses of 0.1 to 3.0 mg/kg, clonal expansion of both CD4+ and CD8+ blood T cells was observed from baseline to week 6. On average, CD8+ T cells showed more expanded clones than CD4+ T cells after ivuxolimab. Which antigens the clonally expanded peripheral T cells were specific for was not determined. Low levels of normalized T-cell clonal expansion were also shown by some nonresponding patients. In the 0.1-3.0 mg/kg groups, partial responders had among the lowest normalized peripheral clonal expansion, particularly in CD8+ T cells.

This material consisted of CD4+ or CD8+ T cells sorted from blood, taken in a trial of the OX40 agonist ivuxolimab. The chain was built from TRBV25-1 and TRBJ2-3; the D assignment is uncertain and may be TRBD1 or TRBD2, with 6 bases supporting each. This receptor was obtained from an adult with an advanced solid tumor such as melanoma, head and neck, liver or kidney cancer. The CDR3 protein sequence reads: CASSEYKGGLTDTQYF. Here is the DNA: TGTGCCAGCAGTGAATATAAGGGGGGCCTCACAGATACGCAGTATTTT.